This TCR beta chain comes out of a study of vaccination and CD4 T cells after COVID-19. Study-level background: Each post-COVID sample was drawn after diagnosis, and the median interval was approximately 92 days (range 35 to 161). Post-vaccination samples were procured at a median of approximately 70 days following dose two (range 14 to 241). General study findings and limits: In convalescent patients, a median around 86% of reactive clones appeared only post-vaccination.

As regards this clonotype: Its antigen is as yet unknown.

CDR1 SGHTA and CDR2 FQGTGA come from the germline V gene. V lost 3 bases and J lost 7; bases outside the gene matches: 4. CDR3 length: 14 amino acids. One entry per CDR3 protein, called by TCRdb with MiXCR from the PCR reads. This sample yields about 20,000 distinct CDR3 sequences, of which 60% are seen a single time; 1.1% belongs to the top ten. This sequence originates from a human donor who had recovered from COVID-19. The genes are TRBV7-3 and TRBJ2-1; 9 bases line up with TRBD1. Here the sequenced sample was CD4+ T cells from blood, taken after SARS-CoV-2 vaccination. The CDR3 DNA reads TGTGCCAGCAGCTTTGGACAGGGGAGTAATGAGCAGTTCTTC. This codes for CASSFGQGSNEQFF. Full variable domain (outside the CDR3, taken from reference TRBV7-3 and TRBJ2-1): GAGVSQTPSNKVTEKGKYVELRCDPISGHTALYWYRQSLGQGPEFLIYFQGTGAADDSGLPNDRFFAVRPEGSVSTLKIQRTERGDSAVYLCASSFGQGSNEQFFGPGTRLTVL.